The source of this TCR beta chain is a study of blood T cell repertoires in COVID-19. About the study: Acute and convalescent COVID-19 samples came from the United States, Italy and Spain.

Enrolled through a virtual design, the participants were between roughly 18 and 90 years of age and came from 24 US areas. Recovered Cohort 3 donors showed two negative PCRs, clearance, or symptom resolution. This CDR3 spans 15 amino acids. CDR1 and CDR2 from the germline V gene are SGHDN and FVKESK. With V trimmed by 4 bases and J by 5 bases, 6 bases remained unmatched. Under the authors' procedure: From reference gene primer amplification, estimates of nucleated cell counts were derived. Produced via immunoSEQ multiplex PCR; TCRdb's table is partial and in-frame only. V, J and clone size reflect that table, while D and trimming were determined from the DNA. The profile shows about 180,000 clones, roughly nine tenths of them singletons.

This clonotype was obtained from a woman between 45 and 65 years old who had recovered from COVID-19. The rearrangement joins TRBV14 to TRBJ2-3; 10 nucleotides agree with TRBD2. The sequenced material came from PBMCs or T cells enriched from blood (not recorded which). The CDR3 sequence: CASSLGTSVGDTQYF. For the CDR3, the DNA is TGTGCCAGCAGCCTCGGGACTAGCGTAGGAGATACGCAGTATTTT.